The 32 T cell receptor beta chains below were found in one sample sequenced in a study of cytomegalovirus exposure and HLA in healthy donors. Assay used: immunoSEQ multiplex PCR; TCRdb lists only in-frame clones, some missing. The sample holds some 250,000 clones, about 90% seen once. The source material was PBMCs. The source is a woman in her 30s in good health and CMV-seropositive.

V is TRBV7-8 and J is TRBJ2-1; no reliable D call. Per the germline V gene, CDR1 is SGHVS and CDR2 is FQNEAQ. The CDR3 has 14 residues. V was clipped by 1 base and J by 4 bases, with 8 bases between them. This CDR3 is CASSLEARYNEQFF. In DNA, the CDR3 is TGTGCCAGCAGCTTAGAGGCCAGGTACAATGAGCAGTTCTTC.

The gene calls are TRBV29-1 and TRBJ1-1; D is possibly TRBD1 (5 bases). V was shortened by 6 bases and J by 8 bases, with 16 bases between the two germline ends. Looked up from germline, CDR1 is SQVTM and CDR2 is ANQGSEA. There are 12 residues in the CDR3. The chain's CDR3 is CSVVVRGSEAFF. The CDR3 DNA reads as TGCAGCGTCGTTGTTAGGGGATCGGAAGCTTTCTTT.

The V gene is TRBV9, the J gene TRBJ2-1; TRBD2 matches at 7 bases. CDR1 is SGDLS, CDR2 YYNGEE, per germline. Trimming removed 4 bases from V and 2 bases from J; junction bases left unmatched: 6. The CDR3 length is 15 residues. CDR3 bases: TGTGCCAGCAGCCCCGGCGGGAGAGCCTACAATGAGCAGTTCTTC. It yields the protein CASSPGGRAYNEQFF.

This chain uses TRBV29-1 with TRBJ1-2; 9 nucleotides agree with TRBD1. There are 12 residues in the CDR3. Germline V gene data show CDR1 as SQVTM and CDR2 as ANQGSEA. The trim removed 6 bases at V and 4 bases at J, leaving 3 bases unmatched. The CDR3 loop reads CSVSTGGYGYTF. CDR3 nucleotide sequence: TGCAGCGTCTCGACAGGGGGCTATGGCTACACCTTC.

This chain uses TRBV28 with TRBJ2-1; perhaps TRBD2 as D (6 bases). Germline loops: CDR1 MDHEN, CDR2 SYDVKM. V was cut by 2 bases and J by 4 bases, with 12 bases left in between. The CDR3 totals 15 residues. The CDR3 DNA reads TGTGCCAGCAGTTTAGGGCGGGAAGGGTACAATGAGCAGTTCTTC. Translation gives CASSLGREGYNEQFF.

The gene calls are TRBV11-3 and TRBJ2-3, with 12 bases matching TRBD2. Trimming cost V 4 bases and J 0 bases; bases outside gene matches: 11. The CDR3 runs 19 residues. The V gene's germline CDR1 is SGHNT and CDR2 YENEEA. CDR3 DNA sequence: TGTGCCAGCAGCTCCTGGGGGCTAGCGGGAGGGCCTAGCACAGATACGCAGTATTTT. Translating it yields CASSSWGLAGGPSTDTQYF.

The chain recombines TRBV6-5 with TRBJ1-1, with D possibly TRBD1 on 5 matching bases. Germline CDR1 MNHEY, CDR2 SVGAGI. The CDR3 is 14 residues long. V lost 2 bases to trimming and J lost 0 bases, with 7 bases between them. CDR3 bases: TGTGCCAGCAGTTACCCGGGGGTGAACACTGAAGCTTTCTTT. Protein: CASSYPGVNTEAFF.

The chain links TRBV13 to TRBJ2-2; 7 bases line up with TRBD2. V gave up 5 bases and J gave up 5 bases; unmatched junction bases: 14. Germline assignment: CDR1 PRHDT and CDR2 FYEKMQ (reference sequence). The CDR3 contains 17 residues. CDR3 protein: CASSAPLGGERTGELFF. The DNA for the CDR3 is TGTGCCAGCAGCGCCCCCCTGGGGGGGGAGAGGACCGGGGAGCTGTTTTTT.

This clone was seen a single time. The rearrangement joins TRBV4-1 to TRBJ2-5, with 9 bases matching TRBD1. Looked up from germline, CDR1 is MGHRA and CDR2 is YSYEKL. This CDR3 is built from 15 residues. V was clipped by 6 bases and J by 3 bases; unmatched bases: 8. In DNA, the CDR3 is TGCGCCAGCAGTCACACTCGGGACAGGGAAGAGACCCAGTACTTC. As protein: CASSHTRDREETQYF.

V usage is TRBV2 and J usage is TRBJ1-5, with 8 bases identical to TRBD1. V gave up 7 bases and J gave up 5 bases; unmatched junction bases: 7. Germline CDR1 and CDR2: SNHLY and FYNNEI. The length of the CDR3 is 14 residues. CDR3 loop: CASNAGQGYQPQHF. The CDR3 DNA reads TGTGCCAGCAATGCTGGACAGGGCTATCAGCCCCAGCATTTT.

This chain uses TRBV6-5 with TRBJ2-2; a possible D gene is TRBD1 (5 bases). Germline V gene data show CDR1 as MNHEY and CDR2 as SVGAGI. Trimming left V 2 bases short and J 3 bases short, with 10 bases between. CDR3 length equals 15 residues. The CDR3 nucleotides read TGTGCCAGCAGTTACCGTACAGGAGACACCGGGGAGCTGTTTTTT. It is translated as CASSYRTGDTGELFF.

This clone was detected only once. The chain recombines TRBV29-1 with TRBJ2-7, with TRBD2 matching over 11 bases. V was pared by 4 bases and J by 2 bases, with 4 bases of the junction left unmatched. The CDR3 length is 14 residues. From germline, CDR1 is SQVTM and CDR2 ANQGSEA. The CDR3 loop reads CSVVSGRVAYEQYF. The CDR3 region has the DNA TGCAGCGTTGTTAGCGGGAGGGTGGCCTACGAGCAGTACTTC.

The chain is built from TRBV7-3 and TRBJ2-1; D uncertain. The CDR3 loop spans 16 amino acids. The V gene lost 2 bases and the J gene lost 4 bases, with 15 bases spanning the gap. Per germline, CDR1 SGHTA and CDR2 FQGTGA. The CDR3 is CASSLAPDPRYNEQFF. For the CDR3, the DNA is TGTGCCAGCAGCTTAGCGCCGGATCCTAGATACAATGAGCAGTTCTTC. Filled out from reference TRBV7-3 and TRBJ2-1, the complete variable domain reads GAGVSQTPSNKVTEKGKYVELRCDPISGHTALYWYRQSLGQGPEFLIYFQGTGAADDSGLPNDRFFAVRPEGSVSTLKIQRTERGDSAVYLCASSLAPDPRYNEQFFGPGTRLTVL.

DNA of the CDR3: TGTGCCAGTAGTATACAGGGAATTAACACCGGGGAGCTGTTTTTT. Protein: CASSIQGINTGELFF. The V call is TRBV19, the J call TRBJ2-2; D might be TRBD1 (5 bases). The V and J ends lost 2 bases and 2 bases respectively, with 9 bases between them. This CDR3 comprises 15 residues. CDR1 is LNHDA and CDR2 is SQIVND in the germline V gene (reference sequence). The entire variable domain, with the rest obtained from reference TRBV19 and TRBJ2-2, is as follows: DGGITQSPKYLFRKEGQNVTLSCEQNLNHDAMYWYRQDPGQGLRLIYYSQIVNDFQKGDIAEGYSVSREKKESFPLTVTSAQKNPTAFYLCASSIQGINTGELFFGEGSRLTVL.

In DNA, the CDR3 is TGTGCCAGCAGTTCTGGGGGGATCCCAGGACTAGCGGGAGAAAATGAGCAGTTCTTC. This gives the protein CASSSGGIPGLAGENEQFF. The V and J genes are TRBV27 and TRBJ2-1, with 13 bases fitting TRBD2. CDR1 and CDR2 from the germline V gene are MNHEY and SMNVEV (reference sequence). The CDR3 extends over 19 amino acids. The junction had 16 bases not matched to a gene; V was cut back by 4 bases and J by 7 bases.

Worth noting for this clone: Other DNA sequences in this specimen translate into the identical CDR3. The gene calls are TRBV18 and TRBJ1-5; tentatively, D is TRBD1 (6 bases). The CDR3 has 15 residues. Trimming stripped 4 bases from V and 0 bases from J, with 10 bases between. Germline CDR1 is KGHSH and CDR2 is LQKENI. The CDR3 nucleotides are TGTGCCAGCTCACTCGACAGGCATAGCAATCAGCCCCAGCATTTT. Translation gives CASSLDRHSNQPQHF.

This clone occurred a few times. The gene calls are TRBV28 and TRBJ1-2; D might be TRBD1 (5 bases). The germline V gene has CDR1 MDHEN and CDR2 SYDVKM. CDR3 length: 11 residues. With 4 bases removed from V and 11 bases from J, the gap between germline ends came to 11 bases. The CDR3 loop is CASSSGSGYTF. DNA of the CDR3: TGTGCCAGCAGTTCAGGGTCGGGTTACACCTTC.

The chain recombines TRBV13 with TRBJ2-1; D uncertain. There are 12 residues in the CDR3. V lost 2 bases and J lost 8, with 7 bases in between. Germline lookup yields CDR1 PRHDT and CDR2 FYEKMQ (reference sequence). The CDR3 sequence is CASSLLLDEQFF. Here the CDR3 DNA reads TGTGCCAGCAGCTTATTACTTGATGAGCAGTTCTTC.

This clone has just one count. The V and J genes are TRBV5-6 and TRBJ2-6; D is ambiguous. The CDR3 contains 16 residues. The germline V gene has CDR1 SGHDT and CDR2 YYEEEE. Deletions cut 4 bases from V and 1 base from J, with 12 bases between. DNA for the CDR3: TGTGCCAGCAGCCAACTTCCCCTGTCTGGGGCCAACGTCCTGACTTTC. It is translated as CASSQLPLSGANVLTF.

CDR3 nucleotides: TGTGCCAGCAGCCGAACAGGGGGAAGCTCTGGGGCCAACGTCCTGACTTTC. Residues: CASSRTGGSSGANVLTF. The rearrangement links TRBV7-3 to TRBJ2-6; the match to TRBD1 covers 8 bases. J was trimmed by 0 bases and V by 5 bases; bases with no gene match: 6. This CDR3 is built from 17 residues. From germline, CDR1 is SGHTA and CDR2 FQGTGA.

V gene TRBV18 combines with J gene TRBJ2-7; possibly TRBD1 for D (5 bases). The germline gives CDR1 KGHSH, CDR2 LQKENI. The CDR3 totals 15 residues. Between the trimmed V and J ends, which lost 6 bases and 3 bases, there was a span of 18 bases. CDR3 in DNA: TGTGCCAGCTCCCTACCGCCAGGGAACCACTACGAGCAGTACTTC. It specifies CASSLPPGNHYEQYF.

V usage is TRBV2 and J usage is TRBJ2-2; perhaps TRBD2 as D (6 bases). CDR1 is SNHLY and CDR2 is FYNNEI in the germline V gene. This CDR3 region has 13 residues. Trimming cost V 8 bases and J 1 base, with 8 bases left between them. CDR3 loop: CASSRENTGELFF. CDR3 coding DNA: TGTGCCAGCTCGCGGGAGAACACCGGGGAGCTGTTTTTT.

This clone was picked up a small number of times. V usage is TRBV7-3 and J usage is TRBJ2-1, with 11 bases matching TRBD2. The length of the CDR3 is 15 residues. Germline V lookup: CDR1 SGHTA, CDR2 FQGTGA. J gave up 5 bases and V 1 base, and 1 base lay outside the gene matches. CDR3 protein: CASSLMGLADNEQFF. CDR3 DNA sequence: TGTGCCAGCAGCTTAATGGGACTAGCGGACAATGAGCAGTTCTTC.

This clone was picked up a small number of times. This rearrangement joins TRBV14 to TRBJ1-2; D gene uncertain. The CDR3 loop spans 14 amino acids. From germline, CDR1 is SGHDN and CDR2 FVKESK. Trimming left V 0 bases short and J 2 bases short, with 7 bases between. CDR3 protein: CASSQEAANYGYTF. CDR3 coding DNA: TGTGCCAGCAGCCAAGAAGCCGCCAACTATGGCTACACCTTC.

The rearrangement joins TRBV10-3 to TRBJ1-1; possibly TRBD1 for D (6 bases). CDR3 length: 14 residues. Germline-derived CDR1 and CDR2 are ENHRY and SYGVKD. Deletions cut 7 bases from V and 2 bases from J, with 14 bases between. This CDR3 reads CAIMSPTGNTEAFF. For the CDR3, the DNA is TGTGCCATCATGAGTCCGACAGGTAACACTGAAGCTTTCTTT.

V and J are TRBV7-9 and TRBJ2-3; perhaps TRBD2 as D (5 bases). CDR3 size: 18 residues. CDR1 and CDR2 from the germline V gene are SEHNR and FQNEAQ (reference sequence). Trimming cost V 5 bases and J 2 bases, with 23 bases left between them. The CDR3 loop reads CASSPTPGTRRVTDTQYF. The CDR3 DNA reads TGTGCCAGCAGCCCAACTCCGGGCACGCGGCGGGTCACAGATACGCAGTATTTT.

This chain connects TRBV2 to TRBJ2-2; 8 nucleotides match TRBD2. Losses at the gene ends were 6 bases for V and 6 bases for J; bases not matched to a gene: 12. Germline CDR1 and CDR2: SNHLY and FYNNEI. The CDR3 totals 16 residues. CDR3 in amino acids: CASRDINWGLAGELFF. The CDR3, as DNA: TGTGCCAGCAGAGATATCAATTGGGGACTAGCCGGGGAGCTGTTTTTT. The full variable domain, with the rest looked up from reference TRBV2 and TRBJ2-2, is EPEVTQTPSHQVTQMGQEVILRCVPISNHLYFYWYRQILGQKVEFLVSFYNNEISEKSEIFDDQFSVERPDGSNFTLKIRSTKLEDSAMYFCASRDINWGLAGELFFGEGSRLTVL.

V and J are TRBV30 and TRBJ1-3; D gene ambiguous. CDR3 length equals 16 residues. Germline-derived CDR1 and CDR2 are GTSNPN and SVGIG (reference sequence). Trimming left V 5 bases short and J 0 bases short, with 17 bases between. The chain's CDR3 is CAWVPKTAFSGNTIYF. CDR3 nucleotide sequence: TGTGCCTGGGTCCCGAAAACAGCCTTCTCTGGAAACACCATATATTTT.

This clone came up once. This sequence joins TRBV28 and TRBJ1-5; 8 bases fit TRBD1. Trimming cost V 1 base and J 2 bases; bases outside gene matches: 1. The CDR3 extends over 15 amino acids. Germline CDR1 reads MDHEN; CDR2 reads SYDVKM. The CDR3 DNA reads TGTGCCAGCAGTTTATCGGGACAGGGCAATCAGCCCCAGCATTTT. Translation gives CASSLSGQGNQPQHF.

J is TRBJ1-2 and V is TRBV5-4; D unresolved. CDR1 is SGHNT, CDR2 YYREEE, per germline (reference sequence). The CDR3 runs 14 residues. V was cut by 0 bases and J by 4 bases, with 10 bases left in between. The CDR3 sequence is CASSLDPVGYGYTF. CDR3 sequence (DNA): TGTGCCAGCAGCTTGGATCCGGTCGGCTATGGCTACACCTTC.

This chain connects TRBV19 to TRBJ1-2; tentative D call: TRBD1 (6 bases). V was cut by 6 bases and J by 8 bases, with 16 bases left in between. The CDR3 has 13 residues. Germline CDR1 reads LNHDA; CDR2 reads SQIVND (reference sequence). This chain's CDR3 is CASRELGAGGYTF. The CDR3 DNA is TGTGCCAGTAGGGAATTGGGGGCCGGCGGCTACACCTTC.

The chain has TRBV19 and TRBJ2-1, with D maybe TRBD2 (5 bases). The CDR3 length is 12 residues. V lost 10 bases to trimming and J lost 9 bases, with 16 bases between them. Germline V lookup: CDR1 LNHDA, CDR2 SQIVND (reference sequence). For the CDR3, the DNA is TGTGCCACTAGGGCGGCCGCGGGTGAGCAGTTCTTC. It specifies CATRAAAGEQFF.